Listed below are T cell receptor beta chains from one sample, sequenced in a study of vaccination and CD4 T cells after COVID-19. MiXCR was run by TCRdb on the PCR reads, yielding one entry per CDR3 protein. Among roughly 10,000 distinct CDR3 sequences listed, about 40% were seen once. These receptors lack a known antigen. Specimen: CD4+ T cells from blood, cultured in vitro. The receptors here all came from a human donor who had recovered from COVID-19. Each CDR3 is given without its conserved first and last residue. The order of the fields is J gene, V gene, CDR3 protein.

>TRBJ2-2|TRBV7-2
ASSLSRDRGIGGELF
>TRBJ1-6|TRBV12-3/TRBV12-4
ASSFDEVGSYNSPLH
>TRBJ1-2|TRBV20-1
SARGGEYGYT
>TRBJ1-1|TRBV7-2
ASSSRQAGSTEAF
>TRBJ1-1|TRBV4-2
ASSQDIGGAYTEAF
>TRBJ1-2|TRBV4-3
ASSQDHRTPSYGYT
>TRBJ1-2|TRBV5-4
ASSLEGREGYGYT
>TRBJ1-2|TRBV6-1
ASVESGHGFYGYT
>TRBJ1-5|TRBV6-1
ASKYRDRGINQPQH
>TRBJ1-1|TRBV10-3
AADAGTVNTEAF
>TRBJ1-3|TRBV20-1
SARGSGNTIY
>TRBJ1-1|TRBV2
ASSWDRDAEAF
>TRBJ2-4|TRBV6-2/TRBV6-3
ASRPIRGTNIQY
>TRBJ1-1|TRBV4-1
ASSQESPGTEAF
>TRBJ1-6|TRBV10-3
AISDAAPKSSYNSPLH
>TRBJ2-5|TRBV7-9
ASSLETGAGTQY
>TRBJ1-5|TRBV6-1
ASSHRGSNQPQH
>TRBJ1-4|TRBV7-2
ASSLTGVGLSSEKLF
>TRBJ1-6|TRBV6-1
ASRIRDSPLH
>TRBJ2-7|TRBV11-3
ASSSLLEQY
>TRBJ1-2|TRBV20-1
SARNPGAGLGT
>TRBJ2-5|TRBV5-1
ASSPRGTGETQY
>TRBJ1-5|TRBV7-2
ASSFAGWRVYSNQPQH
>TRBJ2-2|TRBV7-9
ASSPKLRMTDYNTGELF
>TRBJ2-1|TRBV10-3
AIADSGGAGNEQF
>TRBJ1-1|TRBV20-1
SLAEGGPEAF
>TRBJ2-2|TRBV6-4
ASSDGTDTGELF
>TRBJ2-7|TRBV5-1
ASSPRQSTYEQY
>TRBJ1-5|TRBV6-1
ASSRQGASNQPQH
>TRBJ1-1|TRBV6-2/TRBV6-3
ASSYDRGQTEAF
>TRBJ2-3|TRBV4-1
ASSSAGGSSTDTQY
>TRBJ1-6|TRBV5-3
ASSLEAYEAPNSPLH
>TRBJ1-6|TRBV12-3/TRBV12-4
ASSTRTQSRAPLH
>TRBJ1-5|TRBV19
ASSSSDRGGWQPQH
>TRBJ1-2|TRBV7-9
ASSLVWDSYGYT
>TRBJ1-2|TRBV6-5
ASSYEIQGGGYT
>TRBJ1-6|TRBV4-3
ASSPGPFSPLH
>TRBJ1-2|TRBV3-1
ASSPGQPYGYT
>TRBJ1-2|TRBV10-1
ASSSVRGYGYT
>TRBJ1-2|TRBV7-9
ASSLGGPYGYT
>TRBJ2-2|TRBV5-6
ASSLPVANTGELF
>TRBJ2-3|TRBV6-4
ASSEVAGSTDTQY
>TRBJ2-3|TRBV6-5
ASSFLGLAGGETQY
>TRBJ2-7|TRBV7-9
ASSQGSSYEQY
>TRBJ1-2|TRBV6-1
ASSERDNYGYT
>TRBJ2-3|TRBV20-1
SASTKGARGDTQY
>TRBJ1-5|TRBV7-8
ASSLGDSNQPQH
>.|TRBV12-3/TRBV12-4
ASKAGRRAYEQY
>TRBJ1-2|TRBV6-5
ASSYERQGGGYT
>TRBJ2-2|TRBV6-2/TRBV6-3
AIQKPPSPTTSGELF
>TRBJ1-6|TRBV6-1
ASSEDVGVRSPLH